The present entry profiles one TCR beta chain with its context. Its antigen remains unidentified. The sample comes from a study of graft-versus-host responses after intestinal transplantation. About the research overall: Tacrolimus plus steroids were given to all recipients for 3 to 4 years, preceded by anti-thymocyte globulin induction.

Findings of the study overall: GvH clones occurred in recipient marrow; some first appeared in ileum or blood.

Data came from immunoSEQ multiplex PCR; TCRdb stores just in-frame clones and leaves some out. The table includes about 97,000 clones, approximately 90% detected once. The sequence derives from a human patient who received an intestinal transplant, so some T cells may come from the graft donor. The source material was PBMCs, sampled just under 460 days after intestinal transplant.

CDR3 sequence reads: CASSGQGVSYNEQFF. CDR3 DNA sequence: TGTGCCAGCAGTGGACAGGGGGTCAGCTACAATGAGCAGTTCTTC. The chain uses TRBV2 and TRBJ2-1, with TRBD1 identical over 9 bases. The CDR3 contains 15 residues. V shed 4 bases and J 3 bases; nucleotides not matched to a gene: 4. From germline, CDR1 is SNHLY and CDR2 FYNNEI.